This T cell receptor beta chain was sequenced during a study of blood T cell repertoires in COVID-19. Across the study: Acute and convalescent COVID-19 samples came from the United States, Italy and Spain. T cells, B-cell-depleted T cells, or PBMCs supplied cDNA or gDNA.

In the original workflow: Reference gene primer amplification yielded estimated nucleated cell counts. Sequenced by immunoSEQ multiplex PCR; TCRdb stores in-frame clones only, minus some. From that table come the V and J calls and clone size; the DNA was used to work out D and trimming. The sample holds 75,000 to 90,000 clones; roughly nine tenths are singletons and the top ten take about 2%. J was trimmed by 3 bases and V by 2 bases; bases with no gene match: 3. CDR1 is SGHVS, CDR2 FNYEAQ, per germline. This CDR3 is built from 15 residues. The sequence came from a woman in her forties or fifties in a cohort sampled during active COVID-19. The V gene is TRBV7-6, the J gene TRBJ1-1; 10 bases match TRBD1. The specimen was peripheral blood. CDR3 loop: CASSLSGTGDTEAFF. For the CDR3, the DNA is TGTGCCAGCAGCTTATCGGGGACAGGGGACACTGAAGCTTTCTTT. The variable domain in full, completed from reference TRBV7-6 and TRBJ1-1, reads GAGVSQSPRYKVTKRGQDVALRCDPISGHVSLYWYRQALGQGPEFLTYFNYEAQQDKSGLPNDRFSAERPEGSISTLTIQRTEQRDSAMYRCASSLSGTGDTEAFFGQGTRLTVV.